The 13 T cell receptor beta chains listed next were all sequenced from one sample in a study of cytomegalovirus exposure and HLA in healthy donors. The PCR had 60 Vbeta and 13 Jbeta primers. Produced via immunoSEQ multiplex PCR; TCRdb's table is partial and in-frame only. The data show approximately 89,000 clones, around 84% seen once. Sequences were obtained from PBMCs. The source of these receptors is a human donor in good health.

CDR3 nucleotides: TGTGCCAGCTCACCCGGTACGGGCTACGAGCAGTACTTC. Translated, it gives CASSPGTGYEQYF. This rearrangement joins TRBV18 to TRBJ2-7; D is uncertain. This CDR3 region has 13 residues. Trimming shortened V by 3 bases and J by 3 bases, and 9 bases separated the two germline ends. Germline CDR1 reads KGHSH; CDR2 reads LQKENI.

The CDR3 spells CASRKGARSETQYF. The CDR3 bases are TGTGCCAGCAGGAAGGGGGCGCGTTCAGAGACCCAGTACTTC. The chain has TRBV7-6 and TRBJ2-5; 7 bases are shared with TRBD1. Germline trimming cut 6 bases from V and 4 bases from J; bases unmatched to any gene: 8. Germline V gene sequence: CDR1 SGHVS, CDR2 FNYEAQ. CDR3 length: 14 residues.

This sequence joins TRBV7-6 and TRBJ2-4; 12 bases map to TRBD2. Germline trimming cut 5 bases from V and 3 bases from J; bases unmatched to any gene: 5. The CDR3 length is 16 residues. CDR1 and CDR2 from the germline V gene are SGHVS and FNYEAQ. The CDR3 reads CASSATSGSSKNIQYF. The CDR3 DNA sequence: TGTGCCAGCAGCGCGACTAGCGGGAGTAGCAAAAACATTCAGTACTTC.

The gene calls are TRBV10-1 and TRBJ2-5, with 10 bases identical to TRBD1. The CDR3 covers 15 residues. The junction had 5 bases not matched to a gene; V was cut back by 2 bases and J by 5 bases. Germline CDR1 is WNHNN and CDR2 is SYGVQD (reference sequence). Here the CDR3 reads CASSEQTGGLETQYF. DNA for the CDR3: TGCGCCAGCAGTGAGCAGACAGGGGGCCTGGAGACCCAGTACTTC.

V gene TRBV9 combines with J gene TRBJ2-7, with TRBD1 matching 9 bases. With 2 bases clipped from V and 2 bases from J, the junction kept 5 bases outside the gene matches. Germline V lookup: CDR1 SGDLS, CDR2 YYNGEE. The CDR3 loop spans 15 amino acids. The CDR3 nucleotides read TGTGCCAGCAGCGTCTCGGGACAGGGAGCCTACGAGCAGTACTTC. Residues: CASSVSGQGAYEQYF.

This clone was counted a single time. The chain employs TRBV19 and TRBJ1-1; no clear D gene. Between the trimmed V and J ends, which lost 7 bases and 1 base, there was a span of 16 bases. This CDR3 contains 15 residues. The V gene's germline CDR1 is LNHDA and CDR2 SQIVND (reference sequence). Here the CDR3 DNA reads TGTGCCAGTACCTCCGTGGGCAGTGGGAACACTGAAGCTTTCTTT. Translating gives CASTSVGSGNTEAFF.

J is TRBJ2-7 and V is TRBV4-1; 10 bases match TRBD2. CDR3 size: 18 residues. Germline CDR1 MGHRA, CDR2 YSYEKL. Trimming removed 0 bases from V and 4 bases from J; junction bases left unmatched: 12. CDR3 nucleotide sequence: TGCGCCAGCAGCCAAGAGCCCACAGCGGGAGGGCCAGGTTACGAGCAGTACTTC. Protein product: CASSQEPTAGGPGYEQYF.

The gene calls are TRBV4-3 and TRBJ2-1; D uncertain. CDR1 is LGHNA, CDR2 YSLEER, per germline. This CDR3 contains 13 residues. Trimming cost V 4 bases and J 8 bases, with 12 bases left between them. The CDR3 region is CASSLSSDYEQFF. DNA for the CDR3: TGCGCCAGCAGCCTTTCCAGCGACTATGAGCAGTTCTTC.

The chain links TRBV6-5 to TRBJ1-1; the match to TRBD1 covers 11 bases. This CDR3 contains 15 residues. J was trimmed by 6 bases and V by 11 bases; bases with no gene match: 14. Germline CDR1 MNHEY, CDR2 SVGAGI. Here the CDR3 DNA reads TGTGCCGCGATACCGGACAGGGGGCGTTCCGCTGAAGCTTTCTTT. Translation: CAAIPDRGRSAEAFF.

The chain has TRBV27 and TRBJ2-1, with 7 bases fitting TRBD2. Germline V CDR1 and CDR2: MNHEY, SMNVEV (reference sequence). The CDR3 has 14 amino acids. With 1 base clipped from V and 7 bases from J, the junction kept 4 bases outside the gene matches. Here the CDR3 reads CASSLWGEGNEQFF. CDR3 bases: TGTGCCAGCAGTTTATGGGGGGAGGGTAATGAGCAGTTCTTC.

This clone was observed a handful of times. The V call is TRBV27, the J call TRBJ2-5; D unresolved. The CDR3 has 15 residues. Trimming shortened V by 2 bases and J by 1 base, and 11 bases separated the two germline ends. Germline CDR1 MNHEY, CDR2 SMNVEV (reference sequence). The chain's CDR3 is CASSLKLVGQETQYF. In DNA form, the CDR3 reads TGTGCCAGCAGTTTAAAACTGGTCGGCCAAGAGACCCAGTACTTC.

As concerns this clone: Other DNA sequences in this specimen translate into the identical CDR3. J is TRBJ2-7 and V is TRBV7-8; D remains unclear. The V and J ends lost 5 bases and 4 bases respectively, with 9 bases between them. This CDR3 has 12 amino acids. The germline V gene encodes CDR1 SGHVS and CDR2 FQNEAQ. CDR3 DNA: TGTGCCAGCAGCCCGAGTTCTTACGAGCAGTACTTC. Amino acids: CASSPSSYEQYF.

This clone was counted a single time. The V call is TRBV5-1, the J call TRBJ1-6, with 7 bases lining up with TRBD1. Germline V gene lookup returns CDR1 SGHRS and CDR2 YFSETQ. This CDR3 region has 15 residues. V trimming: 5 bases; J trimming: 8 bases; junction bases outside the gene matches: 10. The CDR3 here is CASRGGRGRDSPLHF. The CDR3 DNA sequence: TGCGCCAGCAGAGGAGGCAGGGGGAGAGATTCACCCCTCCACTTT.